Included here is one T cell receptor beta chain sequence, with context. What it recognizes is unknown. This record belongs to a study of T cells in narcolepsy. Study conclusions and caveats: Healthy controls reportedly lacked the autoreactive clonotypes serially found in patients' blood. Autoreactive HCRT-specific and TRIB2-specific clonotypes were marked in same-patient CSF-versus-blood CD4+ comparisons.

The protocol was immunoSEQ multiplex PCR, while the TCRdb copy is restricted to in-frame clones and leaves out a portion. The sample lists around 30,000 clones, 75% to 90% occurring once. The germline V and J ends were trimmed by 0 bases and 0 bases, with 5 bases remaining between them. Germline assignment: CDR1 LGHNA and CDR2 YNFKEQ. This CDR3 contains 15 residues. This clonotype originated in a human donor with narcolepsy. The chain couples TRBV4-2 to TRBJ1-4; D is undetermined. What was sequenced was CD45RA- memory CD4+ T cells from PBMCs. CDR3 in DNA: TGTGCCAGCAGCCAAGAGTCAGCAACTAATGAAAAACTGTTTTTT. Protein product: CASSQESATNEKLFF.